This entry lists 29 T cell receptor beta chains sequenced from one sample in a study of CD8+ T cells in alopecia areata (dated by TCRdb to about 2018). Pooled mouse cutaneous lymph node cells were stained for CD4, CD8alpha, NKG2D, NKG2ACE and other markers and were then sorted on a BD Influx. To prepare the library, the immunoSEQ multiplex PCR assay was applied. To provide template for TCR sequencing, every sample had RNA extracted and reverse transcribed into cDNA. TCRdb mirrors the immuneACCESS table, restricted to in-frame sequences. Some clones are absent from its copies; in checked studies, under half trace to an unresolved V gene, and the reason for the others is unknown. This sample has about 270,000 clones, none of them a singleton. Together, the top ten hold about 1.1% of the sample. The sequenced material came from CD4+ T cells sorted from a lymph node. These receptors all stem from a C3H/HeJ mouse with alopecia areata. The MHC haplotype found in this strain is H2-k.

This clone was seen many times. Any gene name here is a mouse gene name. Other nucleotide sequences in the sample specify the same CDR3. CDR3 DNA, as far as it was read: TGTGCCAGCAGTCCAACTAGTGCAGAA. Translation gives CASSPTSAE. Given in full, the CDR3 is CASSPTSAETLYF. The chain uses TRBV13-1 and TRBJ2-3; D call uncertain. The read comes to an end 4 residues before the CDR3 does, leaving the germline J gene to fill in the end. This CDR3 region has 13 residues. Germline lookup yields CDR1 NSHNY and CDR2 SYGAGN. Trimming pared 4 bases from V and 0 bases from J, leaving 6 bases between.

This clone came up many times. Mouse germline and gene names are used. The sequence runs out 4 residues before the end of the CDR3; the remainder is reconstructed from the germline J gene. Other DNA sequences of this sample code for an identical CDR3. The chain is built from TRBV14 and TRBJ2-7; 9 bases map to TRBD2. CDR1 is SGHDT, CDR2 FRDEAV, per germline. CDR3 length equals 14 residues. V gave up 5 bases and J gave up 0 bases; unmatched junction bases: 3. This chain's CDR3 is CASSLGGSSYEQYF. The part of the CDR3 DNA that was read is TGTGCCAGCAGCCTGGGGGGGAGCTCCTAT.

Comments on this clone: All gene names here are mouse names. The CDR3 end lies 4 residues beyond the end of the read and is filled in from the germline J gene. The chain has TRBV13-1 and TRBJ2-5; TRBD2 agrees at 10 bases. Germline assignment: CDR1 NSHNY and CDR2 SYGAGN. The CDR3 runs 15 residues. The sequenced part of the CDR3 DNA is TGTGCCAGCAGTGATTCCTGGGGGGGCGGAGAC. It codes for CASSDSWGGGD. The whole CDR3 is CASSDSWGGGDTQYF.

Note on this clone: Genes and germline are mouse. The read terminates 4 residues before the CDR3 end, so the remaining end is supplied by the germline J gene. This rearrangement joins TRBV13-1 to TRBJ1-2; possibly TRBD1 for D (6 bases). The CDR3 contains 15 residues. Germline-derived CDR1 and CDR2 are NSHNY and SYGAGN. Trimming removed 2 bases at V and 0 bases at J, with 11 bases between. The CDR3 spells CASSDQTGSNSDYTF. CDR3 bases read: TGTGCCAGCAGTGACCAAACAGGGTCAAACTCC.

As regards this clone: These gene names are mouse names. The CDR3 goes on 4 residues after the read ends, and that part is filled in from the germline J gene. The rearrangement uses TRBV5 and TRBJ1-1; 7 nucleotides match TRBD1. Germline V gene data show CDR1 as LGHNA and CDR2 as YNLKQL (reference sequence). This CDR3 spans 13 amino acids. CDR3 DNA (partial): TGTGCCAGCAGCCAAGATAACAGGGGA. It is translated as CASSQDNRG. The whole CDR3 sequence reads CASSQDNRGEVFF.

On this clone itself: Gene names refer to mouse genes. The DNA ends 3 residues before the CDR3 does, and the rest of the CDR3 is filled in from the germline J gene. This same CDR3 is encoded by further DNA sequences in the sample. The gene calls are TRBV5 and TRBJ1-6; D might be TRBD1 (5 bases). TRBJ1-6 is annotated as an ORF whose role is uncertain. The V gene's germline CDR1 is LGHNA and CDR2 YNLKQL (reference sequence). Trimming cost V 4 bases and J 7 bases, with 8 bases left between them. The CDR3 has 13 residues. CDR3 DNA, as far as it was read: TGTGCCAGCAGCCGCGACAGAAATTCGCCC. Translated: CASSRDRNSP. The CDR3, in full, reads CASSRDRNSPLYF.

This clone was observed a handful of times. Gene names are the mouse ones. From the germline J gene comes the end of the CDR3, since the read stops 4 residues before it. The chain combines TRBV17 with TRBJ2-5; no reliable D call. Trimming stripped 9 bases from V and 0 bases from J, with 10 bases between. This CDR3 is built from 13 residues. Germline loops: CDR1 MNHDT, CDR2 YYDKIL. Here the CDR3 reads CASAGVNQDTQYF. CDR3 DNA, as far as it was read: TGTGCTAGTGCAGGAGTTAACCAAGAC.

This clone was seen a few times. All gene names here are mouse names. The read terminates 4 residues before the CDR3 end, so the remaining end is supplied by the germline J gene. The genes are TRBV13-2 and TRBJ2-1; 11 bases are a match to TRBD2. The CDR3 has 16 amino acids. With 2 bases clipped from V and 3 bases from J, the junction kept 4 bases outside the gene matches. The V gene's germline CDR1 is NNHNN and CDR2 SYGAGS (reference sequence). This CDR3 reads CASGERLGGSYAEQFF. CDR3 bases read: TGTGCCAGCGGTGAACGACTGGGGGGGTCCTATGCT.

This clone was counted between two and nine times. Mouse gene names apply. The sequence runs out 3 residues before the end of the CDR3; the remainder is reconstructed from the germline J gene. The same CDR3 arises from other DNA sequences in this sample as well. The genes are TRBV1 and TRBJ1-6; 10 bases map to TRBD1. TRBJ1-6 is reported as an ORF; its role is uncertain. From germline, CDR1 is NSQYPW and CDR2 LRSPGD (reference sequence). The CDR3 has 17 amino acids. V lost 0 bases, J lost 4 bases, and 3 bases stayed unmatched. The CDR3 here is CTCSADLGQGYNSPLYF. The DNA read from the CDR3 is TGCACCTGCAGTGCAGATCTGGGACAGGGGTATAATTCGCCC.

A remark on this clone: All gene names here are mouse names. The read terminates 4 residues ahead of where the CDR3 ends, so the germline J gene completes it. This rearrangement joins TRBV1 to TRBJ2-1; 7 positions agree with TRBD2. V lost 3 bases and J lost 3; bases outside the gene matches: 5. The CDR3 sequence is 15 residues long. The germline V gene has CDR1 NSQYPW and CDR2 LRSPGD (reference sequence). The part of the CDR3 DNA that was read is TGCACCTGCAGTGCCCCGACTGGGAGCTATGCT. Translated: CTCSAPTGSYA. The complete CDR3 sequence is CTCSAPTGSYAEQFF. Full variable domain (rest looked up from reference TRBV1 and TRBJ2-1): VTLLEQNPRWRLVPRGQAVNLRCILKNSQYPWMSWYQQDLQKQLQWLFTLRSPGDKEVKSLPGADYLATRVTDTELRLQVANMSQGRTLYCTCSAPTGSYAEQFFGPGTRLTVL.

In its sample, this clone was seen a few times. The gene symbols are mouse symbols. CDR3 in amino acids: CASSGDRVQNTLYF. CDR3 DNA (partial): TGTGCCAGCAGTGGGGACAGGGTTCAAAAC. The chain links TRBV13-1 to TRBJ2-4, with 9 bases fitting TRBD1. The observed sequence ends 4 residues before the CDR3 terminus, with the missing tail filled in from the germline J gene. The CDR3 is 14 amino acids. Germline V lookup: CDR1 NSHNY, CDR2 SYGAGN. Trimming took 3 bases from V and 2 from J; bases not matched to a gene: 1.

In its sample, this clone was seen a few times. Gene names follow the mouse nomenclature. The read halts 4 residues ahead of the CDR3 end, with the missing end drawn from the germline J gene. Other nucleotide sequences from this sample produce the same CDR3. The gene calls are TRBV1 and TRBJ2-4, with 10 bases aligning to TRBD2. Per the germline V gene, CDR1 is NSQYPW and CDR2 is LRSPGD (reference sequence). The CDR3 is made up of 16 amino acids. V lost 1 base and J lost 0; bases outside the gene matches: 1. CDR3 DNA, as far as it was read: TGCACCTGCAGTGCAGGGGGACTGGGGAGTCAAAAC. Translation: CTCSAGGLGSQN. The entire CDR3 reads CTCSAGGLGSQNTLYF.

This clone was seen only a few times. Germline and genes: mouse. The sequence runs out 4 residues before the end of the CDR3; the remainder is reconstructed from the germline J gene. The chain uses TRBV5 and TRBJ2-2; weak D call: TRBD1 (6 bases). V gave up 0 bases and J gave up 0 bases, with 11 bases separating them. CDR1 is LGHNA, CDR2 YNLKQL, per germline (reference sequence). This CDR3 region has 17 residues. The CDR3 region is CASSQDPGHSNTGQLYF. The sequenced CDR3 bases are TGTGCCAGCAGCCAAGATCCGGGACATTCAAACACCGGG.

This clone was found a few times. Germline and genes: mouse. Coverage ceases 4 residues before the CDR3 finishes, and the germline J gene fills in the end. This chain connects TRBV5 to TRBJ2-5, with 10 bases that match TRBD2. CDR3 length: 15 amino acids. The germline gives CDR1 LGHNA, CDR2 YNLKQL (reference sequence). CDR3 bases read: TGTGCCAGCAGCCAAGCTGGGGGGGCGGGAGAC. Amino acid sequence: CASSQAGGAGD. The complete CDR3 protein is CASSQAGGAGDTQYF.

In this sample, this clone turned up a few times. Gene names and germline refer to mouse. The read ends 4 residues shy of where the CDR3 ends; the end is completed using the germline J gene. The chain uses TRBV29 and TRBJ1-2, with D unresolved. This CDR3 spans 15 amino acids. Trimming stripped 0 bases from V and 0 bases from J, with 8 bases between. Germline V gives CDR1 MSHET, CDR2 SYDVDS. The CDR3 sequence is CASSLSEQTNSDYTF. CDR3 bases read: TGTGCTAGCAGTTTATCGGAACAGACAAACTCC.

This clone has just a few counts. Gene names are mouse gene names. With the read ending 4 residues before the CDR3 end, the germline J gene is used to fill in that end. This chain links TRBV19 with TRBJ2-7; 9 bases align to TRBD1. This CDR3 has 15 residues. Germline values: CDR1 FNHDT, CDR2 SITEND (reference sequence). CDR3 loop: CASSIIGTGRYEQYF. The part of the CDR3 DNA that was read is TGTGCCAGCAGTATTATCGGGACAGGGCGTTAT.

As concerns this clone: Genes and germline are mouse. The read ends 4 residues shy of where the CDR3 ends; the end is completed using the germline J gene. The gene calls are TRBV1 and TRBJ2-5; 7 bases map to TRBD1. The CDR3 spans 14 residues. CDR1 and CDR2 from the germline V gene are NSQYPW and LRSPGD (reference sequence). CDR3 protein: CTCSAGQGVDTQYF. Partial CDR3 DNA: TGCACCTGCAGTGCAGGGCAGGGGGTGGAC.

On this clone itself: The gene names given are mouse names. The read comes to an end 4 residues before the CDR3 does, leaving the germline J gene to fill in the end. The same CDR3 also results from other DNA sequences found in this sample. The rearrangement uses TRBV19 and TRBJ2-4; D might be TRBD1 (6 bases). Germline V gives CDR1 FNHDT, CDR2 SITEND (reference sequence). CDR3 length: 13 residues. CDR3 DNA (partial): TGTGCCAGCAGTATGGGGACACTAAAC. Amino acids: CASSMGTLN. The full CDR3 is CASSMGTLNTLYF. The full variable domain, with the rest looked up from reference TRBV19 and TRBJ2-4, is GGIITQTPKFLIGQEGQKLTLKCQQNFNHDTMYWYRQDSGKGLRLIYYSITENDLQKGDLSEGYDASREKKSSFSLTVTSAQKNEMAVFLCASSMGTLNTLYFGAGTRLSVL.

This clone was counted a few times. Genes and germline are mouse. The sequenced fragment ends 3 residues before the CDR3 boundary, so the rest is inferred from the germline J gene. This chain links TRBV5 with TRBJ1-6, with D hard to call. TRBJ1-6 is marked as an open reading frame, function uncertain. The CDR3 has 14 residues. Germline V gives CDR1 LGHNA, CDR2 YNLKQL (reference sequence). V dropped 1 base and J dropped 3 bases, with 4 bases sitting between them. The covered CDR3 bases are TGTGCCAGCAGCCAAGTCAACTATAATTCGCCC. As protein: CASSQVNYNSP. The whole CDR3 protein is CASSQVNYNSPLYF.

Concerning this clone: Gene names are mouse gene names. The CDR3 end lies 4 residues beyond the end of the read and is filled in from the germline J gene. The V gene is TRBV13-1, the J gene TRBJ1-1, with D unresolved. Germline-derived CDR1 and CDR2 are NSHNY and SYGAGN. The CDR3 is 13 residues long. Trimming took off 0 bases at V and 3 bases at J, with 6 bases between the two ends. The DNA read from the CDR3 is TGTGCCAGCAGTGATGGAGGGTACACA. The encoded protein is CASSDGGYT. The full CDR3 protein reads CASSDGGYTEVFF.

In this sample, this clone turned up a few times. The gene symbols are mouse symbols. CDR3 sequence: CASSTGGVAETLYF. Partial CDR3 DNA: TGTGCCAGCAGTACTGGGGGGGTTGCAGAA. The chain joins TRBV13-1 to TRBJ2-3; TRBD2 matches 10 bases. Read coverage stops 4 residues before the CDR3 terminus; the germline J gene supplies the remainder. The CDR3 has 14 residues. J was trimmed by 2 bases and V by 4 bases; bases with no gene match: 1. Germline V lookup: CDR1 NSHNY, CDR2 SYGAGN.

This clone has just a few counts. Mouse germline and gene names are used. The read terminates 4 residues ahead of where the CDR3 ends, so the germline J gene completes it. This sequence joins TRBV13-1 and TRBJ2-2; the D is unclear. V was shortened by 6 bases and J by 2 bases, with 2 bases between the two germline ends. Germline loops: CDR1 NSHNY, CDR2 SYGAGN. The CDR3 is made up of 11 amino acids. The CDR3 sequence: CASMNTGQLYF. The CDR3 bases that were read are TGTGCCAGCATGAACACCGGG.

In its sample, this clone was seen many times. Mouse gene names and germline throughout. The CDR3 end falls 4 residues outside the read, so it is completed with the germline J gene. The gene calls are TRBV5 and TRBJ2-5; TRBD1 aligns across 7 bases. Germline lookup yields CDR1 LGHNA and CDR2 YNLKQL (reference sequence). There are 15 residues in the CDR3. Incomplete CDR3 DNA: TGTGCCAGCAGCCTCATCACAGGGGTCGGGGAC. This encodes CASSLITGVGD. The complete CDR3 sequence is CASSLITGVGDTQYF.

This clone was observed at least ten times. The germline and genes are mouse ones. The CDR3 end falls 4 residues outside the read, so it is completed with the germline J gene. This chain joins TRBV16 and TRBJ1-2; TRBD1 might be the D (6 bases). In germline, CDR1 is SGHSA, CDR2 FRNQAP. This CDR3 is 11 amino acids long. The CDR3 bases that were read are TGTCCAGGGGTCGCAAACTCC. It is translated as CPGVANS. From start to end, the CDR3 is CPGVANSDYTF.

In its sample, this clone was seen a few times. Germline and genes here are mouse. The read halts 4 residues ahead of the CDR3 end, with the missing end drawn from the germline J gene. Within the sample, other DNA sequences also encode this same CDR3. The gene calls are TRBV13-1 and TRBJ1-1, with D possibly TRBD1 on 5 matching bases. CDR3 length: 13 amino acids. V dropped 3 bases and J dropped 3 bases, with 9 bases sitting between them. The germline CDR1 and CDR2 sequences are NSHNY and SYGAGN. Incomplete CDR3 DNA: TGTGCCAGCAGTGGGGGGGGTGACACA. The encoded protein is CASSGGGDT. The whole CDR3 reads CASSGGGDTEVFF.

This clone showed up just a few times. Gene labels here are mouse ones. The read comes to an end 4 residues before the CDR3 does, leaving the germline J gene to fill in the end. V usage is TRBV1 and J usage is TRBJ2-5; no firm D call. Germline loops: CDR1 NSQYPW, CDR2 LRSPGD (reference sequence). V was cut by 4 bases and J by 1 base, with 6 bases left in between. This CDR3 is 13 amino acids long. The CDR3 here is CTCSGGYQDTQYF. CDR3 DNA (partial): TGCACCTGCAGTGGAGGGTACCAAGAC.

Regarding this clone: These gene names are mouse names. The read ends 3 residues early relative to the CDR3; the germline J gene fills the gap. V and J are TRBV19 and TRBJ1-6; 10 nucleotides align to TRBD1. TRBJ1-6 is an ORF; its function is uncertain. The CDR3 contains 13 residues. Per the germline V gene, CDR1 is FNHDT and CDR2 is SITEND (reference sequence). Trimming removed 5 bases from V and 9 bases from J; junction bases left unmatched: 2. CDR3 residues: CASRTGGGSPLYF. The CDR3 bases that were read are TGTGCCAGCAGGACAGGGGGCGGTTCGCCC.

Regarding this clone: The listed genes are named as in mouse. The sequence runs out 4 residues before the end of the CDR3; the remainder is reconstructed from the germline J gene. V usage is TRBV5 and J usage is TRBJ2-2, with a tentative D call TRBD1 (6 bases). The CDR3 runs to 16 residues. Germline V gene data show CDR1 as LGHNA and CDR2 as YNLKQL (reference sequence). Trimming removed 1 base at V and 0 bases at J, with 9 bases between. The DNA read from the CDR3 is TGTGCCAGCAGCCAAGGGACAGAAACAAACACCGGG. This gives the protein CASSQGTETNTG. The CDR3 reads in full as CASSQGTETNTGQLYF.

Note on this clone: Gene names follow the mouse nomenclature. Incomplete CDR3 DNA: TGCACCTGCAGTGTGACTGGGGATAGCTCCTAT. Encoded protein: CTCSVTGDSSY. The entire CDR3 is CTCSVTGDSSYEQYF. The rearrangement joins TRBV1 to TRBJ2-7, with 8 bases matching TRBD2. The CDR3 extends 4 residues past the end of the read, so its final part is completed from the germline J gene. With 4 bases clipped from V and 0 bases from J, the junction kept 5 bases outside the gene matches. The germline CDR1 and CDR2 sequences are NSQYPW and LRSPGD (reference sequence). This CDR3 spans 15 amino acids.